The 27 T cell receptor beta chains below all came from one sample that was sequenced in a study of blood T cell repertoires in COVID-19. Method: immunoSEQ multiplex PCR; TCRdb's copy keeps in-frame clones and lacks some. The table lists roughly 27,000 clones, 75% to 90% of them singletons. Sequenced sample: peripheral blood. These receptors came from a man aged 55 to 70 with acute or convalescent COVID-19.

This clone was seen a few times. The chain recombines TRBV11-2 with TRBJ2-2, with D possibly being TRBD1 (6 bases). Germline lookup yields CDR1 SGHAT and CDR2 FQNNGV. Trimming removed 5 bases from V and 4 bases from J, with 11 bases in between. The CDR3 runs to 14 residues. CDR3 DNA: TGTGCCAGCAGCACAGGGTTGAGCACCGGGGAGCTGTTTTTT. It encodes CASSTGLSTGELFF.

For this clone: Other DNA sequences within the sample encode an identical CDR3. This chain links TRBV6-5 with TRBJ1-2; no clear D gene. Germline assignment: CDR1 MNHEY and CDR2 SVGAGI. The CDR3 loop spans 13 amino acids. Trimming removed 6 bases at V and 0 bases at J, with 8 bases between. CDR3 region: CASSPRANYGYTF. The CDR3 DNA sequence: TGTGCCAGCAGCCCCCGGGCTAACTATGGCTACACCTTC.

Written as DNA, the CDR3 is TGTGCCAGCAGCCAAGGGGCGGGTCCCTCCGTGACCCAGTACTTC. Encoded protein: CASSQGAGPSVTQYF. The rearrangement links TRBV3-1 (or the pseudogene TRBV3-2) to TRBJ2-5; D may be TRBD2 (5 bases). The V and J ends lost 1 base and 7 bases respectively, with 16 bases between them. CDR1 is LGHDT and CDR2 is YNNKEL in the germline V gene (reference sequence). The CDR3 runs to 15 residues.

The chain employs TRBV19 and TRBJ1-2; 7 bases line up with TRBD1. The CDR3 totals 16 residues. V lost 2 bases and J lost 0; bases outside the gene matches: 6. Germline assignment: CDR1 LNHDA and CDR2 SQIVND (reference sequence). CDR3 sequence: CASSIRDRPTNYGYTF. As DNA, the CDR3 is TGTGCCAGTAGTATAAGGGACAGACCAACTAACTATGGCTACACCTTC.

The chain employs TRBV18 and TRBJ2-3, with 12 bases that match TRBD2. Germline V gives CDR1 KGHSH, CDR2 LQKENI. CDR3 size: 17 residues. Trimming took 3 bases from V and 4 from J; bases not matched to a gene: 8. The CDR3 nucleotides are TGTGCCAGCTCACCGCTGACTAGCGGGGGCGTGGCAGATACGCAGTATTTT. It encodes CASSPLTSGGVADTQYF.

This sequence joins TRBV7-9 and TRBJ1-2; 8 bases fit TRBD1. The CDR3 is 13 amino acids. Germline V gene data show CDR1 as SEHNR and CDR2 as FQNEAQ (reference sequence). The J segment lost 7 bases and the V segment lost 11 bases, leaving 12 bases of the junction unmatched. CDR3 residues: CAATQGANSGYTF. CDR3 nucleotides: TGTGCCGCAACTCAGGGGGCGAATAGTGGCTACACCTTC. Supplemented by reference TRBV7-9 and TRBJ1-2, the full variable domain reads DTGVSQNPRHKITKRGQNVTFRCDPISEHNRLYWYRQTLGQGPEFLTYFQNEAQLEKSRLLSDRFSAERPKGSFSTLEIQRTEQGDSAMYLCAATQGANSGYTFGSGTRLTVV.

The CDR3 nucleotides read TGTGCCAGCAGTCCTAGCGGCTCCTACAATGAGCAGTTCTTC. As protein: CASSPSGSYNEQFF. The rearrangement uses TRBV6-5 and TRBJ2-1; 7 bases agree with TRBD2. V lost 5 bases, J lost 0 bases, and 1 base stayed unmatched. This CDR3 spans 14 amino acids. CDR1 is MNHEY and CDR2 is SVGAGI in the germline V gene.

This rearrangement joins TRBV21-1 to TRBJ1-5; TRBD1 is the table's D call and was not checked against the DNA. TRBV21-1 is assigned pseudogene status. CDR3 length: 16 residues. The CDR3 DNA sequence: TGTGCCAGCAGCAAAGCGAGCCAGGATTCGGATCAGCCCCAGCATTTT. This gives the protein CASSKASQDSDQPQHF.

The rearrangement uses TRBV9 and TRBJ2-5; TRBD2 matches at 7 bases. The CDR3 covers 15 residues. The germline gives CDR1 SGDLS, CDR2 YYNGEE. V shed 0 bases, J shed 4 bases, and the junction held 6 bases outside the gene matches. CDR3 nucleotide sequence: TGTGCCAGCAGCGTAGTTGCGGGAGAGGCAGAGACCCAGTACTTC. Protein product: CASSVVAGEAETQYF.

Only a few counts were recorded for this clone. The V call is TRBV10-1, the J call TRBJ1-6, with D hard to call. V dropped 0 bases and J dropped 10 bases, with 13 bases sitting between them. The CDR3 consists of 15 residues. The germline CDR1 and CDR2 sequences are WNHNN and SYGVQD (reference sequence). The CDR3 spells CASSESREGRSPLHF. DNA for the CDR3: TGCGCCAGCAGTGAGTCGCGGGAAGGACGATCACCCCTCCACTTT.

This chain uses TRBV3-1 (or the pseudogene TRBV3-2) with TRBJ1-1; tentatively, D is TRBD1 (5 bases). Trimming cost V 3 bases and J 4 bases, with 9 bases left between them. CDR3 length: 13 amino acids. The germline V gene has CDR1 LGHDT and CDR2 YNNKEL (reference sequence). CDR3 sequence: CASSQGLATEAFF. Written as DNA, the CDR3 is TGTGCCAGCAGCCAGGGACTGGCCACTGAAGCTTTCTTT.

The chain joins TRBV7-2 to TRBJ2-4; possible D gene TRBD1, 7 bases. The CDR3 spans 14 residues. Germline V gene lookup returns CDR1 SGHTA and CDR2 FQGNSA. V lost 3 bases, J lost 3 bases, and 9 bases lay in between. The CDR3 nucleotides read TGTGCCAGCAGCTTCCAGGGGGGCAAAAACATTCAGTACTTC. Amino acid sequence: CASSFQGGKNIQYF.

The chain couples TRBV12-1 to TRBJ1-6; the D segment call TRBD1 is taken from the table without a DNA check. TRBV12-1 constitutes a pseudogene. This CDR3 comprises 15 residues. CDR3 sequence reads: CASSFGAPLNSPLHF. The CDR3 region has the DNA TGTGCCAGCAGCTTTGGGGCTCCCTTGAATTCACCCCTCCACTTT.

This chain joins TRBV5-6 and TRBJ1-2, with D possibly matching TRBD1 (5 bases). CDR1 and CDR2 (germline): SGHDT, YYEEEE. The CDR3 sequence is 13 residues long. V lost 0 bases to trimming and J lost 9 bases, with 12 bases between them. CDR3 residues: CASSLVQGGSYTF. The CDR3 nucleotides are TGTGCCAGCAGCTTGGTGCAGGGCGGGAGCTACACCTTC.

The V and J genes are TRBV3-1 (or the pseudogene TRBV3-2) and TRBJ2-7, with TRBD2 identical over 9 bases. Unmatched junction bases numbered 8, after V lost 1 base and J lost 7 bases. The germline CDR1 and CDR2 sequences are LGHDT and YNNKEL (reference sequence). The CDR3 is made up of 15 amino acids. The CDR3 coding sequence is TGTGCCAGCAGCCAAGCATTAGCGGGGGCGGGGGAGCAGTACTTC. Protein sequence: CASSQALAGAGEQYF.

The rearrangement joins TRBV28 to TRBJ2-3, with D tentatively TRBD2 (6 bases). CDR3 length: 17 residues. V was shortened by 6 bases and J by 0 bases, with 19 bases between the two germline ends. CDR1 and CDR2 (germline): MDHEN, SYDVKM. The CDR3 reads CASRNTIGGDSTDTQYF. Here the CDR3 DNA reads TGTGCCAGCAGGAATACAATCGGAGGGGACAGCACAGATACGCAGTATTTT.

A few counts support this clone. The gene calls are TRBV27 and TRBJ1-2; TRBD1 agrees at 9 bases. Germline CDR1 and CDR2: MNHEY and SMNVEV (reference sequence). V gave up 10 bases and J gave up 4 bases; unmatched junction bases: 13. This CDR3 has 15 amino acids. The chain's CDR3 is CANRDRALGSYGYTF. The CDR3 DNA follows: TGTGCCAACCGGGACAGGGCGTTAGGGTCCTATGGCTACACCTTC.

This clone was observed a handful of times. This rearrangement joins TRBV27 to TRBJ1-1; 8 positions match TRBD1. Germline CDR1 reads MNHEY; CDR2 reads SMNVEV (reference sequence). V dropped 5 bases and J dropped 7; count of bases not matched to a gene: 6. The length of the CDR3 is 13 residues. In DNA, the CDR3 is TGTGCCAGCAGTAGCAGGGGGCGGGGTGAAGCTTTCTTT. It is translated as CASSSRGRGEAFF.

The rearrangement links TRBV19 to TRBJ1-5; TRBD1 matches 7 bases. V was clipped by 5 bases and J by 6 bases; unmatched bases: 1. CDR1 LNHDA and CDR2 SQIVND come from the germline V gene (reference sequence). The CDR3 sequence is 12 residues long. The CDR3 spells CASSGQVQPQHF. CDR3 DNA: TGTGCCAGTAGTGGACAGGTTCAGCCCCAGCATTTT.

The table lists this clone with a count of one. This chain joins TRBV7-8 and TRBJ2-2, with 7 bases fitting TRBD2. Germline V gene data show CDR1 as SGHVS and CDR2 as FQNEAQ. This CDR3 comprises 14 residues. Trimming at V came to 8 bases and at J to 2 bases, leaving 5 bases not matched to a gene. In DNA form, the CDR3 reads TGTGCCAGCCCCTGGGGGGGTAACACCGGGGAGCTGTTTTTT. Protein: CASPWGGNTGELFF. The full variable domain, with the rest looked up from reference TRBV7-8 and TRBJ2-2, is GAGVSQSPRYKVAKRGQDVALRCDPISGHVSLFWYQQALGQGPEFLTYFQNEAQLDKSGLPSDRFFAERPEGSVSTLKIQRTQQEDSAVYLCASPWGGNTGELFFGEGSRLTVL.

Here the CDR3 reads CASSIRQSDYQPQHF. DNA for the CDR3: TGTGCCAGTAGTATTAGACAGTCTGATTATCAGCCCCAGCATTTT. V and J are TRBV19 and TRBJ1-5; tentative D call: TRBD1 (5 bases). From germline, CDR1 is LNHDA and CDR2 SQIVND (reference sequence). Trimming removed 3 bases from V and 5 bases from J, with 14 bases in between. This CDR3 has 15 residues.

This chain connects TRBV28 to TRBJ2-3; the match to TRBD2 covers 11 bases. Per germline, CDR1 MDHEN and CDR2 SYDVKM. This CDR3 is built from 17 residues. J gave up 4 bases and V 6 bases, and 12 bases lay outside the gene matches. For the CDR3, the DNA is TGTGCCAGCAGAAGGACTAGCGGGTTGGGGGGCCCAGATACGCAGTATTTT. It translates to CASRRTSGLGGPDTQYF.

This chain joins TRBV27 and TRBJ1-1, with TRBD1 matching over 8 bases. CDR3 length equals 16 residues. The J segment lost 1 base and the V segment lost 4 bases, leaving 8 bases of the junction unmatched. Germline loops: CDR1 MNHEY, CDR2 SMNVEV (reference sequence). CDR3 protein: CASSSDRDTGNTEAFF. Written as DNA, the CDR3 is TGTGCCAGCAGTTCGGACAGGGACACCGGGAACACTGAAGCTTTCTTT.

This rearrangement joins TRBV5-1 to TRBJ2-2; possible D gene TRBD2, 6 bases. Trimming took 6 bases from V and 6 from J, leaving 18 bases between them. The CDR3 runs 15 residues. Germline CDR1 SGHRS, CDR2 YFSETQ. The DNA of the CDR3 is TGCGCCAGCACCCCGGGCGCGGGGCGGGCCGGGGAGCTGTTTTTT. Translated: CASTPGAGRAGELFF.

This chain links TRBV13 with TRBJ2-3; D remains ambiguous. Germline V gene sequence: CDR1 PRHDT, CDR2 FYEKMQ (reference sequence). V dropped 5 bases and J dropped 9 bases, with 12 bases sitting between them. This CDR3 spans 12 amino acids. The DNA of the CDR3 is TGTGCCAGCAGCCCCCCGCTCCAGACGCAGTATTTT. Protein product: CASSPPLQTQYF.

V gene TRBV29-1 combines with J gene TRBJ1-5; unclear D gene. This CDR3 has 12 amino acids. CDR1 and CDR2 (germline): SQVTM, ANQGSEA. The CDR3 DNA is TGCAGTGTAACTTCCGGCAATCAGCCCCAGCATTTT. Residues: CSVTSGNQPQHF.

The V gene is TRBV29-1, the J gene TRBJ1-1, with TRBD1 as a possible D gene (6 bases). This CDR3 region has 11 residues. CDR1 SQVTM and CDR2 ANQGSEA come from the germline V gene. The V end lost 7 bases, the J end lost 11 bases, and 17 bases lay between the germline ends. The CDR3 here is CSAHRDTGAFF. CDR3 bases: TGCAGCGCGCACCGGGACACCGGGGCTTTCTTT.